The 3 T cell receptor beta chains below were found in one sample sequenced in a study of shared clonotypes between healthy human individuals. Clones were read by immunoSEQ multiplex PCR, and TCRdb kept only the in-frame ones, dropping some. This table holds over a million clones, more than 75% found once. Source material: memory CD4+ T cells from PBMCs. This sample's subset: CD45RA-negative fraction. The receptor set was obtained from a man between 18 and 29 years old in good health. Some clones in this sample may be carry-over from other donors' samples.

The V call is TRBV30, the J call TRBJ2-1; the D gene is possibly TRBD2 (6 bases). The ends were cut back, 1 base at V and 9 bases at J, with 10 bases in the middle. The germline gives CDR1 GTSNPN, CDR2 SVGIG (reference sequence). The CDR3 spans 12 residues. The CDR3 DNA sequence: TGTGCCTGGAGTGGGTCGGAGGGTGAGCAGTTCTTC. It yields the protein CAWSGSEGEQFF.

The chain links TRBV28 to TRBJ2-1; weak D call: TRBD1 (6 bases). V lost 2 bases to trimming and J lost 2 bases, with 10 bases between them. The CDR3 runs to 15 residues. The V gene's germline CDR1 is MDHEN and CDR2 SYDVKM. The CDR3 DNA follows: TGTGCCAGCAGTTTAGACAGGCCCACCTACAATGAGCAGTTCTTC. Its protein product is CASSLDRPTYNEQFF.

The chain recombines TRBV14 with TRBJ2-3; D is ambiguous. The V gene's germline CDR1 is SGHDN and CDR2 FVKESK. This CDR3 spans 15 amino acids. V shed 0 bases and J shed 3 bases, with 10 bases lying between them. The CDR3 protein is CASSQDLGRTDTQYF. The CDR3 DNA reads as TGTGCCAGCAGCCAAGATCTGGGCAGGACAGATACGCAGTATTTT.